The 31 T cell receptor beta chains presented below share a single source sample, sequenced in a study of identical twins. TCRdb analysed the 5' RACE reads with MiXCR anew, one entry per CDR3 protein. This table has 250,000 or so distinct CDR3 sequences, about 7% appearing once. In addition, the sample was reused for a study of yellow fever vaccine responses in identical twins.

The material sequenced was memory (CD45RO+) T cells sorted from blood. These receptors all stem from a young woman in good health.

The chain carries TRBV7-9 and TRBJ2-7, with D possibly matching TRBD2 (5 bases). There are 14 residues in the CDR3. The germline V gene encodes CDR1 SEHNR and CDR2 FQNEAQ (reference sequence). The ends were cut back, 5 bases at V and 2 bases at J, with 13 bases in the middle. The CDR3 DNA is TGTGCCAGCAGCCGGAGCCAGAGGGCCTACGAGCAGTACGTC. Protein product: CASSRSQRAYEQYV.

Ten or more counts support this clonotype. The chain carries TRBV5-1 and TRBJ2-7; D unresolved. The CDR3 extends over 15 amino acids. V was clipped by 1 base and J by 4 bases, with 15 bases between them. Looked up from germline, CDR1 is SGHRS and CDR2 is YFSETQ. The chain's CDR3 is CASSLNAAKQYEQYF. In nucleotides, the CDR3 is TGCGCCAGCAGCTTGAACGCGGCGAAGCAATACGAGCAGTACTTC.

This clonotype was seen more than once but under ten times. The V call is TRBV11-2, the J call TRBJ1-1, with D unresolved. CDR3 length equals 16 residues. Germline V gene data show CDR1 as SGHAT and CDR2 as FQNNGV. V lost 2 bases to trimming and J lost 1 base, with 14 bases between them. CDR3 residues: CASSLNGGIKNTEAFF. The CDR3 bases are TGTGCCAGCAGCTTAAATGGCGGCATAAAGAACACTGAAGCTTTCTTT.

This clonotype was seen many times. The gene calls are TRBV29-1 and TRBJ2-7; D possibly corresponds to TRBD2 (7 bases). V gave up 4 bases and J gave up 7 bases, with 20 bases separating them. Germline V lookup: CDR1 SQVTM, CDR2 ANQGSEA. The CDR3 length is 14 residues. In DNA form, the CDR3 reads TGCAGCGTTGGGAGGGGGGACTACACATCGGAGCAGTACTTC. Protein product: CSVGRGDYTSEQYF.

This clonotype occurred a few times. The chain couples TRBV24-1 to TRBJ1-2; D is ambiguous. CDR1 KGHDR and CDR2 SFDVKD come from the germline V gene. V was trimmed by 0 bases and J by 5 bases, leaving 9 bases between them. This CDR3 is 14 amino acids long. CDR3 in amino acids: CATSDLRGDYGYTF. The CDR3 DNA reads as TGTGCCACCAGTGATTTGAGAGGAGATTATGGCTACACCTTC.

Many counts were recorded for this clonotype. The chain couples TRBV20-1 to TRBJ1-2; D remains unclear. Germline CDR1 DFQATT, CDR2 SNEGSKA (reference sequence). The CDR3 consists of 13 residues. The germline V and J ends were trimmed by 5 bases and 8 bases, with 18 bases remaining between them. The CDR3 nucleotides are TGCAGTGCTGTCGAAGCACGAGGCGGGGGCTACACCTTC. Encoded protein: CSAVEARGGGYTF.

This clonotype was seen only a few times. The chain joins TRBV20-1 to TRBJ1-1; D unclear. Trimming cost V 1 base and J 1 base, with 7 bases left between them. CDR3 length equals 13 residues. Germline CDR1 reads DFQATT; CDR2 reads SNEGSKA (reference sequence). The DNA of the CDR3 is TGCAGTGCTAGAGTGGCGGAGAACACTGAAGCTTTCTTT. It encodes CSARVAENTEAFF.

This clonotype was seen at least ten times. The chain recombines TRBV4-1 with TRBJ2-1; 14 bases agree with TRBD2. The CDR3 is 15 residues long. The V gene's germline CDR1 is MGHRA and CDR2 YSYEKL. With 3 bases clipped from V and 5 bases from J, the junction kept 0 bases outside the gene matches. CDR3 bases: TGCGCCAGCAGCCAGGGACTAGCGGGGGACAATGAGCAGTTCTTC. It codes for CASSQGLAGDNEQFF.

This clonotype was counted ten times or more. The chain carries TRBV5-1 and TRBJ2-2; D gene uncertain. The CDR3 runs to 14 residues. Deletions cut 0 bases from V and 2 bases from J, with 5 bases between. Germline V CDR1 and CDR2: SGHRS, YFSETQ. CDR3 protein: CASSLAGNTGELFF. The CDR3 coding sequence is TGCGCCAGCAGCTTGGCAGGAAACACCGGGGAGCTGTTTTTT.

This chain links TRBV27 with TRBJ2-7; D could derive from TRBD1 or TRBD2 (6 bases each). Germline V gene sequence: CDR1 MNHEY, CDR2 SMNVEV (reference sequence). V gave up 7 bases and J gave up 5 bases, with 15 bases separating them. The CDR3 totals 13 residues. The CDR3 DNA reads TGTGCCAGCACCTCCGTAAGGGGGGACGAGCAGTACTTC. Translating gives CASTSVRGDEQYF.

The chain carries TRBV12-3 or TRBV12-4 and TRBJ1-4, with TRBD1 as a possible D gene (5 bases). This CDR3 is built from 15 residues. V lost 7 bases to trimming and J lost 2 bases, with 14 bases between them. CDR3 protein: CASKKRGPTNEKLFF. In nucleotides, the CDR3 is TGTGCCAGCAAAAAGCGGGGCCCCACTAATGAAAAACTGTTTTTT.

The CDR3 loop reads CASSVGGGADYNEQFF. DNA of the CDR3: TGTGCCAGCAGCGTAGGTGGGGGGGCGGACTACAATGAGCAGTTCTTC. The rearrangement links TRBV9 to TRBJ2-1; maybe TRBD2 (7 bases). This CDR3 spans 16 amino acids. The V gene's germline CDR1 is SGDLS and CDR2 YYNGEE. The V gene lost 0 bases and the J gene lost 3 bases, with 13 bases spanning the gap.

This clonotype was found a few times. The genes are TRBV20-1 and TRBJ1-1; D unresolved. V lost 0 bases, J lost 6 bases, and 11 bases lay in between. The CDR3 loop spans 13 amino acids. Germline assignment: CDR1 DFQATT and CDR2 SNEGSKA (reference sequence). The CDR3 loop is CSARDGGIPEAFF. The CDR3 nucleotides read TGCAGTGCTAGAGACGGAGGAATCCCTGAAGCTTTCTTT.

This clonotype was seen more than once but under ten times. This chain links TRBV7-9 with TRBJ2-3, with 7 bases aligning to TRBD1. The germline V gene has CDR1 SEHNR and CDR2 FQNEAQ (reference sequence). V shed 5 bases and J 3 bases; nucleotides not matched to a gene: 11. The CDR3 loop spans 16 amino acids. The CDR3 protein is CASSPGDSRWTDTQYF. CDR3 in DNA: TGTGCCAGCAGCCCCGGGGACAGTCGGTGGACAGATACGCAGTATTTT.

This clonotype was seen a few times. The chain is built from TRBV20-1 and TRBJ2-4; 8 nucleotides line up with TRBD2. Germline V lookup: CDR1 DFQATT, CDR2 SNEGSKA (reference sequence). The CDR3 contains 17 residues. Trimming took 6 bases from V and 0 from J; bases not matched to a gene: 13. The CDR3 protein is CSAPGVAGNLAKNIQYF. CDR3 DNA sequence: TGCAGTGCCCCTGGGGTAGCGGGAAACCTAGCCAAAAACATTCAGTACTTC.

The gene calls are TRBV6-1 and TRBJ2-3, with 10 bases lining up with TRBD2. Losses at the gene ends were 7 bases for V and 0 bases for J; bases not matched to a gene: 7. CDR1 and CDR2 from the germline V gene are MNHNS and SASEGT. CDR3 length equals 16 residues. The CDR3 loop reads CASKPSGRHSTDTQYF. The CDR3 DNA is TGTGCCAGCAAGCCTAGCGGGAGACATAGCACAGATACGCAGTATTTT.

This clonotype appeared many times. The CDR3 loop is CATSRGGGGRFTDTQYF. The CDR3 region has the DNA TGTGCCACCAGCAGAGGTGGAGGAGGGAGATTCACAGATACGCAGTATTTT. This chain uses TRBV15 with TRBJ2-3; possibly TRBD2 for D (6 bases). The CDR3 covers 17 residues. Germline CDR1 and CDR2: LNHNV and YYDKDF (reference sequence). Trimming stripped 1 base from V and 2 bases from J, with 16 bases between.

The rearrangement uses TRBV12-5 and TRBJ2-4; D gene unclear. This CDR3 spans 12 amino acids. V dropped 3 bases and J dropped 4 bases, with 4 bases sitting between them. The germline V gene has CDR1 LGHNT and CDR2 FRNRAP. Here the CDR3 DNA reads TGTGCTAGTGGTTTAGCAAAAAACATTCAGTACTTC. Translation: CASGLAKNIQYF.

The chain uses TRBV5-1 and TRBJ2-3; TRBD2 matches 7 bases. V lost 5 bases and J lost 2; bases outside the gene matches: 5. The V gene's germline CDR1 is SGHRS and CDR2 YFSETQ. This CDR3 has 14 amino acids. The CDR3 sequence is CASSYLADTDTQYF. CDR3 sequence (DNA): TGCGCCAGCAGTTACCTAGCGGACACAGATACGCAGTATTTT.

The CDR3 loop reads CASSGTGQLAKNIQYF. CDR3 bases: TGTGCCAGTAGTGGAACGGGACAGCTAGCCAAAAACATTCAGTACTTC. V gene TRBV19 combines with J gene TRBJ2-4; 7 nucleotides match TRBD1. The CDR3 is made up of 16 amino acids. CDR1 and CDR2 (germline): LNHDA, SQIVND (reference sequence). V lost 5 bases and J lost 0; bases outside the gene matches: 7. The full variable domain, rest sourced from reference TRBV19 and TRBJ2-4, is DGGITQSPKYLFRKEGQNVTLSCEQNLNHDAMYWYRQDPGQGLRLIYYSQIVNDFQKGDIAEGYSVSREKKESFPLTVTSAQKNPTAFYLCASSGTGQLAKNIQYFGAGTRLSVL.

The J gene is TRBJ2-3, the V gene TRBV2; the match to TRBD2 covers 7 bases. The CDR3 covers 13 residues. V was pared by 9 bases and J by 6 bases, with 9 bases of the junction left unmatched. Looked up from germline, CDR1 is SNHLY and CDR2 is FYNNEI. As DNA, the CDR3 is TGTGCCAGTACCCCAAGCGGGACCGATACGCAGTATTTT. Protein sequence: CASTPSGTDTQYF.

This clonotype was counted only a few times. CDR3 loop: CASSPSTISYEQYF. Here the CDR3 DNA reads TGTGCCAGCAGTCCCTCCACTATCAGCTACGAGCAGTACTTC. The chain employs TRBV28 and TRBJ2-7; D unresolved. This CDR3 comprises 14 residues. The V end lost 5 bases, the J end lost 3 bases, and 14 bases lay between the germline ends. Germline CDR1 is MDHEN and CDR2 is SYDVKM.

This clonotype was seen only a few times. This chain links TRBV25-1 with TRBJ1-6; 7 bases map to TRBD1. V lost 4 bases and J lost 5; bases outside the gene matches: 2. This CDR3 has 14 residues. From germline, CDR1 is MGHDK and CDR2 SYGVNS. The CDR3 bases are TGTGCCAGCAGTGGACAGGGAGATAATTCACCCCTCCACTTT. It translates to CASSGQGDNSPLHF.

The chain links TRBV5-1 to TRBJ2-2, with 7 bases identical to TRBD1. Germline values: CDR1 SGHRS, CDR2 YFSETQ. This CDR3 has 15 residues. J gave up 0 bases and V 4 bases, and 3 bases lay outside the gene matches. CDR3: CASSKGTANTGELFF. CDR3 DNA sequence: TGCGCCAGCAGCAAGGGGACAGCGAACACCGGGGAGCTGTTTTTT.

DNA of the CDR3: TGCAGTGCTAGAAGCCGGGATAACTATGGCTACACCTTC. Translating gives CSARSRDNYGYTF. This chain links TRBV20-1 with TRBJ1-2; D is undetermined. Germline CDR1 is DFQATT and CDR2 is SNEGSKA (reference sequence). Trimming removed 2 bases from V and 1 base from J, with 8 bases in between. The CDR3 runs 13 residues.

The CDR3 nucleotides read TGTGCCAGCAGCTTAACTCTGTTGGCAGGGGCTGCTTCTGGGGCCAACGTCCTGACTTTC. Protein product: CASSLTLLAGAASGANVLTF. The gene calls are TRBV11-1 and TRBJ2-6, with D perhaps matching TRBD1 (6 bases). Trimming stripped 2 bases from V and 1 base from J, with 21 bases between. The CDR3 spans 20 residues. CDR1 is SGHAT, CDR2 FQDESV, per germline (reference sequence).

A few counts support this clonotype. V gene TRBV28 combines with J gene TRBJ2-3; tentatively, D is TRBD1 (6 bases). V was pared by 3 bases and J by 2 bases, with 12 bases between. Germline lookup yields CDR1 MDHEN and CDR2 SYDVKM. The CDR3 is 15 residues long. The CDR3 nucleotides read TGTGCCAGCAGTTTTAGTCAGGGACACACAGATACGCAGTATTTT. It is translated as CASSFSQGHTDTQYF.

This clonotype was observed a few times. The chain couples TRBV20-1 to TRBJ1-2; D remains ambiguous. Trimming removed 3 bases from V and 6 bases from J, with 11 bases in between. Germline V CDR1 and CDR2: DFQATT, SNEGSKA (reference sequence). The CDR3 totals 12 residues. The CDR3 protein is CSARKGLDGYTF. The CDR3, as DNA: TGCAGTGCTAGGAAGGGCTTGGATGGCTACACCTTC.

This clonotype has only a few counts. This chain connects TRBV10-2 to TRBJ2-1; TRBD2 aligns across 9 bases. This CDR3 contains 13 residues. Germline CDR1 WSHSY, CDR2 SAAADI. J gave up 5 bases and V 7 bases, and 3 bases lay outside the gene matches. CDR3 sequence: CASISGRDNEQFF. The CDR3 DNA reads TGCGCCAGCATTAGCGGGAGAGACAATGAGCAGTTCTTC.

The rearrangement uses TRBV5-5 and TRBJ2-1; D is possibly TRBD1 or TRBD2 (6 bases each). Trimming left V 2 bases short and J 0 bases short, with 18 bases between. The CDR3 contains 18 residues. The germline gives CDR1 SGHKS, CDR2 YYEKEE (reference sequence). The CDR3 here is CASSLRGPSQSSYNEQFF. CDR3 coding DNA: TGTGCCAGCAGCTTACGGGGGCCATCTCAGAGCTCCTACAATGAGCAGTTCTTC.

The chain is built from TRBV2 and TRBJ2-3; weak D call: TRBD1 (6 bases). Per the germline V gene, CDR1 is SNHLY and CDR2 is FYNNEI. V lost 4 bases to trimming and J lost 0 bases, with 11 bases between them. CDR3 length: 15 residues. Here the CDR3 DNA reads TGTGCCAGCAGTGGTGGGGGCGGTAGCACAGATACGCAGTATTTT. Its translation: CASSGGGGSTDTQYF. Looking up the rest from reference TRBV2 and TRBJ2-3 gives the full variable domain: EPEVTQTPSHQVTQMGQEVILRCVPISNHLYFYWYRQILGQKVEFLVSFYNNEISEKSEIFDDQFSVERPDGSNFTLKIRSTKLEDSAMYFCASSGGGGSTDTQYFGPGTRLTVL.